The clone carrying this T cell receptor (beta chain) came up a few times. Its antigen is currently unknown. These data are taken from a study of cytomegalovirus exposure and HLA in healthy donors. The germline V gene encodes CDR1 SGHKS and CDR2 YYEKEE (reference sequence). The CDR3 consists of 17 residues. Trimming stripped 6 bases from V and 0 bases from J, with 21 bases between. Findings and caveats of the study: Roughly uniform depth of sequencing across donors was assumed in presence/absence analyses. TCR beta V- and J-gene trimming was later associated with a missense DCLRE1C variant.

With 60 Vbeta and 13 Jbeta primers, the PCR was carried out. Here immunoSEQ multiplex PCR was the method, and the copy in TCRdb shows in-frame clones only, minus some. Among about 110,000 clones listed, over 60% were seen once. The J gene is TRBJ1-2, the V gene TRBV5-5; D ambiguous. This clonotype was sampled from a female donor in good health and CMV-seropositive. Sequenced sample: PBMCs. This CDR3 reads CASITNVVRSTNYGYTF. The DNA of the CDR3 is TGTGCCAGCATAACGAACGTGGTCAGGTCCACTAACTATGGCTACACCTTC.